The 27 T cell receptor beta chains given below trace back to one sample, sequenced in a study of T cells and Merkel cell carcinoma outcomes. The protocol was immunoSEQ multiplex PCR, while the TCRdb copy is restricted to in-frame clones and leaves out a portion. The sample records 15,000 to 17,000 clones, about nine tenths being singletons. Sample: tumor tissue from Merkel cell carcinoma. The origin of the receptors is a human donor with Merkel cell carcinoma.

This chain connects TRBV5-4 to TRBJ2-7, with TRBD2 matching over 7 bases. V lost 2 bases and J lost 2; bases outside the gene matches: 7. This CDR3 has 15 amino acids. Germline CDR1 reads SGHNT; CDR2 reads YYREEE (reference sequence). CDR3 residues: CASSFTGTTPYEQYF. The CDR3 region has the DNA TGTGCCAGCAGCTTTACCGGGACTACCCCCTACGAGCAGTACTTC.

This sequence joins TRBV5-1 and TRBJ2-7; unclear D gene. Deletions cut 1 base from V and 2 bases from J, with 7 bases between. The CDR3 length is 13 residues. Germline lookup yields CDR1 SGHRS and CDR2 YFSETQ. The DNA of the CDR3 is TGCGCCAGCAGCTTGCGGCCGGCCTACGAGCAGTACTTC. It encodes CASSLRPAYEQYF.

This chain connects TRBV30 to TRBJ1-4; no clear D. Trimming took 3 bases from V and 4 from J, leaving 6 bases between them. The germline gives CDR1 GTSNPN, CDR2 SVGIG (reference sequence). This CDR3 has 12 amino acids. The chain's CDR3 is CAWSEFNEKLFF. CDR3 nucleotide sequence: TGTGCCTGGAGCGAGTTTAATGAAAAACTGTTTTTT.

This clone was seen a few times. The chain links TRBV12-5 to TRBJ1-2; 9 bases fit TRBD1. With 5 bases clipped from V and 5 bases from J, the junction kept 6 bases outside the gene matches. This CDR3 has 14 amino acids. From germline, CDR1 is LGHNT and CDR2 FRNRAP. The CDR3 DNA sequence: TGTGCTAGTGGTGAGGACAGGGGTTTGTATGGCTACACCTTC. Its translation: CASGEDRGLYGYTF. Variable domain in full (rest from reference TRBV12-5 and TRBJ1-2): DARVTQTPRHKVTEMGQEVTMRCQPILGHNTVFWYRQTMMQGLELLAYFRNRAPLDDSGMPKDRFSAEMPDATLATLKIQPSEPRDSAVYFCASGEDRGLYGYTFGSGTRLTVV.

This chain connects TRBV23-1 to TRBJ1-6; D gene uncertain. TRBV23-1 is an ORF for which the function is uncertain. The ends were cut back, 6 bases at V and 7 bases at J, with 13 bases in the middle. The CDR3 consists of 14 residues. The CDR3 is CASRQTRPNSPLHF. The CDR3 DNA is TGCGCCAGCAGGCAGACACGTCCAAATTCACCCCTCCACTTT.

As to this clone: One end of the junction varies from germline; a read error may be responsible. This chain joins TRBV5-4 and TRBJ1-3, with unresolved D. CDR1 and CDR2 from the germline V gene are SGHNT and YYREEE (reference sequence). The CDR3 has 16 amino acids. As DNA, the CDR3 is TGTGCCAACAGCTTGTCTCGGGGTGGGTCTGGAAACACCATATATTTT. This codes for CANSLSRGGSGNTIYF.

V gene TRBV6-6 combines with J gene TRBJ1-4; D gene ambiguous. V was shortened by 5 bases and J by 0 bases, with 7 bases between the two germline ends. The CDR3 runs to 14 residues. Germline-derived CDR1 and CDR2 are MNHNY and SVGAGI (reference sequence). CDR3 in DNA: TGTGCCAGCAGTCAAATTGCAACTAATGAAAAACTGTTTTTT. Amino acid sequence: CASSQIATNEKLFF.

This chain joins TRBV9 and TRBJ1-2, with D possibly matching TRBD1 (6 bases). V was shortened by 3 bases and J by 5 bases, with 14 bases between the two germline ends. The CDR3 is 14 amino acids. Germline V CDR1 and CDR2: SGDLS, YYNGEE. CDR3 coding DNA: TGTGCCAGCAGCGCGACAGGACAGCCATATGGCTACACCTTC. Residues: CASSATGQPYGYTF.

The V and J genes are TRBV5-1 and TRBJ2-5; 7 nucleotides agree with TRBD2. Per germline, CDR1 SGHRS and CDR2 YFSETQ. The CDR3 sequence is 15 residues long. With V trimmed by 0 bases and J by 5 bases, 7 bases remained unmatched. The CDR3 DNA sequence: TGCGCCAGCAGCTTGGCTAGCGGACGCCCGGAGACCCAGTACTTC. As protein: CASSLASGRPETQYF.

J is TRBJ2-2 and V is TRBV6-1; 8 positions agree with TRBD2. Germline V gene sequence: CDR1 MNHNS, CDR2 SASEGT. The CDR3 runs to 15 residues. Trimming took 10 bases from V and 5 from J; bases not matched to a gene: 12. The CDR3 here is CATSTSAGATGELFF. Here the CDR3 DNA reads TGTGCCACCAGCACGTCAGCGGGAGCGACCGGGGAGCTGTTTTTT.

This chain joins TRBV27 and TRBJ2-7, with 10 bases matching TRBD1. The V gene end was trimmed by 4 bases and the J gene end by 3 bases; junction bases not matched to a gene: 3. Per germline, CDR1 MNHEY and CDR2 SMNVEV (reference sequence). This CDR3 spans 14 amino acids. Written as DNA, the CDR3 is TGTGCCAGCAGTTGGGACAGGGGCTACTACGAGCAGTACTTC. Translation gives CASSWDRGYYEQYF.

This chain links TRBV5-1 with TRBJ2-1, with D unresolved. V lost 7 bases and J lost 4, with 9 bases in between. This CDR3 is built from 12 residues. Germline assignment: CDR1 SGHRS and CDR2 YFSETQ. For the CDR3, the DNA is TGCGCCAGCGCCTTAGGGTACAATGAGCAGTTCTTC. Its translation: CASALGYNEQFF.

Turning to this clone: Its ends do not fully match the called genes, so a read error is possible. This chain joins TRBV2 and TRBJ1-2; 8 bases fit TRBD1. CDR1 and CDR2 (germline): SNHLY, FYNNEI. The CDR3 has 13 residues. The CDR3 reads CASSEQGAVGYIF. DNA for the CDR3: TGTGCCAGCAGTGAACAGGGGGCGGTTGGCTACATCTTC.

The J gene is TRBJ2-7, the V gene TRBV5-6; 7 nucleotides line up with TRBD1. Trimming removed 4 bases from V and 11 bases from J; junction bases left unmatched: 15. The CDR3 runs to 14 residues. Germline V gives CDR1 SGHDT, CDR2 YYEEEE. This CDR3 is CASSRRLQGSAEYF. The CDR3 bases are TGTGCCAGCAGCCGCCGCCTACAGGGGTCCGCCGAGTACTTC.

The chain has TRBV2 and TRBJ1-1; perhaps TRBD1 as D (6 bases). Germline-derived CDR1 and CDR2 are SNHLY and FYNNEI. The CDR3 totals 14 residues. V lost 11 bases to trimming and J lost 2 bases, with 18 bases between them. CDR3 in amino acids: CAGGRGEFNTEAFF. Written as DNA, the CDR3 is TGTGCCGGGGGCCGGGGGGAGTTTAACACTGAAGCTTTCTTT. Full variable domain (remainder filled in from reference TRBV2 and TRBJ1-1): EPEVTQTPSHQVTQMGQEVILRCVPISNHLYFYWYRQILGQKVEFLVSFYNNEISEKSEIFDDQFSVERPDGSNFTLKIRSTKLEDSAMYFCAGGRGEFNTEAFFGQGTRLTVV.

The chain couples TRBV6-1 to TRBJ2-6, with a weak D call TRBD2 (5 bases). CDR1 and CDR2 from the germline V gene are MNHNS and SASEGT. Trimming shortened V by 3 bases and J by 1 base, and 7 bases separated the two germline ends. The CDR3 has 15 amino acids. The CDR3, as DNA: TGTGCCAGCAGTGATGAGGGTTCTGGGGCCAACGTCCTGACTTTC. Translation gives CASSDEGSGANVLTF.

DNA for the CDR3: TGTGCCTGGAGTGTGACAGGGGGCACCCGCTTGAAAGCTTTCTTT. Translated, it gives CAWSVTGGTRLKAFF. The rearrangement links TRBV30 to TRBJ1-1; 10 bases match TRBD1. The CDR3 consists of 15 residues. Germline CDR1 is GTSNPN and CDR2 is SVGIG (reference sequence). Trimming at V came to 0 bases and at J to 9 bases, leaving 10 bases not matched to a gene.

This chain connects TRBV19 to TRBJ2-7, with 13 bases lining up with TRBD2. In germline, CDR1 is LNHDA, CDR2 SQIVND (reference sequence). V trimming: 6 bases; J trimming: 0 bases; junction bases outside the gene matches: 2. The CDR3 contains 15 residues. The CDR3 bases are TGTGCCAGTAGGAGGACTAGCGGGAGCTCCTACGAGCAGTACTTC. It specifies CASRRTSGSSYEQYF.

This rearrangement joins TRBV9 to TRBJ1-1, with D unresolved. The CDR3 totals 13 residues. Germline V lookup: CDR1 SGDLS, CDR2 YYNGEE. Trimming pared 3 bases from V and 5 bases from J, leaving 11 bases between. The CDR3 DNA sequence: TGTGCCAGCAGCGCGGGGTGGGTAACTGAAGCTTTCTTT. It translates to CASSAGWVTEAFF.

This chain links TRBV15 with TRBJ1-2; TRBD1 matches at 8 bases. CDR1 and CDR2 from the germline V gene are LNHNV and YYDKDF (reference sequence). The ends lost 0 bases at V and 7 bases at J; junction bases unmatched: 4. The CDR3 contains 14 residues. CDR3 sequence reads: CATSREGRGLGYTF. DNA of the CDR3: TGTGCCACCAGCAGAGAGGGCAGGGGGCTTGGCTACACCTTC.

V and J are TRBV5-1 and TRBJ2-3; D assignment may be TRBD1 or TRBD2 (5 bases each). CDR3 length equals 15 residues. Germline V gives CDR1 SGHRS, CDR2 YFSETQ. The V gene lost 4 bases and the J gene lost 4 bases, with 16 bases spanning the gap. The CDR3 DNA is TGCGCCAGCAGCCACGGGACCGACGCCTCAGATACGCAGTATTTT. Translated: CASSHGTDASDTQYF.

The V and J genes are TRBV4-1 and TRBJ1-1, with a possible D match to TRBD1 (5 bases). CDR1 is MGHRA and CDR2 is YSYEKL in the germline V gene. The CDR3 contains 16 residues. V was pared by 1 base and J by 0 bases, with 12 bases between. CDR3 sequence (DNA): TGCGCCAGCAGCCAAGTCTCCCAGACAGTGAACACTGAAGCTTTCTTT. It specifies CASSQVSQTVNTEAFF.

This chain uses TRBV10-3 with TRBJ1-3; no reliable D call. The CDR3 contains 12 residues. The V gene's germline CDR1 is ENHRY and CDR2 SYGVKD. V was trimmed by 6 bases and J by 1 base, leaving 4 bases between them. For the CDR3, the DNA is TGTGCCATCAGGGGGTCTGGAAACACCATATATTTT. Translation gives CAIRGSGNTIYF.

V and J are TRBV4-1 and TRBJ1-4; 11 nucleotides match TRBD1. V gave up 1 base and J gave up 6 bases; unmatched junction bases: 4. Germline CDR1 is MGHRA and CDR2 is YSYEKL. The CDR3 runs to 16 residues. The CDR3 loop is CASSQGDRGSHEKLFF. CDR3 DNA: TGCGCCAGCAGCCAAGGGGACAGGGGGTCTCATGAAAAACTGTTTTTT.

V is TRBV29-1 and J is TRBJ2-7; TRBD2 is a possible D gene (7 bases). V was shortened by 2 bases and J by 2 bases, with 16 bases between the two germline ends. The CDR3 totals 15 residues. Germline V gene sequence: CDR1 SQVTM, CDR2 ANQGSEA. Here the CDR3 DNA reads TGCAGCGTTGAAAAAGGGTCGGGGGGCGCCTACGAGCAGTACTTC. Translating gives CSVEKGSGGAYEQYF.

This chain links TRBV15 with TRBJ1-1, with D unresolved. V was shortened by 5 bases and J by 1 base, with 5 bases between the two germline ends. Germline assignment: CDR1 LNHNV and CDR2 YYDKDF (reference sequence). CDR3 length equals 12 residues. The DNA for the CDR3 is TGTGCCACCAGCGCGGAGAACACTGAAGCTTTCTTT. Amino acids: CATSAENTEAFF.

The V and J genes are TRBV27 and TRBJ1-2, with no clear D. This CDR3 has 13 amino acids. Trimming took off 8 bases at V and 5 bases at J, with 15 bases between the two ends. Germline V gives CDR1 MNHEY, CDR2 SMNVEV (reference sequence). In DNA form, the CDR3 reads TGTGCCAGCGGTGGGTTAAATGATTATGGCTACACCTTC. It yields the protein CASGGLNDYGYTF.